Sequencing of this T cell receptor beta chain was carried out in a study of early T cells in non-severe SARS-CoV-2 infection. Study-wide context: Whole-blood bulk RNA, unsorted, was sequenced, and chains were unpaired.

On this clonotype: Its antigen is as yet unknown.

Individually, cDNA molecules had unique molecular identifiers attached to them. In TCRdb, the 5' RACE reads were re-called with MiXCR into one record per CDR3 protein. Of over 95,000 distinct CDR3 sequences detected, approximately 15% appear once; the ten largest clones hold 1.3%. Study observations and caveats: VDJdb matching, biased toward anti-spike CD8 responses, missed private and CD4 specificities.

This TCR came from an adult who was a healthcare worker with PCR-confirmed SARS-CoV-2 infection or an uninfected control (not recorded which). Sequencing was performed on whole blood.

CDR3 coding DNA: TGTGCCAGCACCAGCAACACCGGGGAGCTGTTTTTT. Encoded protein: CASTSNTGELFF. The chain joins TRBV28 to TRBJ2-2; D unresolved. V lost 7 bases and J 2 bases, leaving 5 bases between the germline ends. CDR3 length: 12 residues. Germline V lookup: CDR1 MDHEN, CDR2 SYDVKM. The whole variable domain, filled in from reference TRBV28 and TRBJ2-2, reads DVKVTQSSRYLVKRTGEKVFLECVQDMDHENMFWYRQDPGLGLRLIYFSYDVKMKEKGDIPEGYSVSREKKERFSLILESASTNQTSMYLCASTSNTGELFFGEGSRLTVL.